The 30 T cell receptor beta chains in this list originate from one sample, sequenced in a study of T cell changes during pregnancy in multiple sclerosis. Here immunoSEQ multiplex PCR was the method, and the copy in TCRdb shows in-frame clones only, minus some. This table holds some 38,000 clones, 88% found once. This material consisted of CD8+ T cells from peripheral blood mononuclear cells, taken in the third trimester of pregnancy. The receptors stem from a female donor with multiple sclerosis, enrolled in a pregnancy study.

This clone was seen a few times. The V gene is TRBV7-2, the J gene TRBJ1-1, with no clear D. The CDR3 consists of 14 residues. V lost 1 base, J lost 7 bases, and 13 bases lay in between. CDR1 is SGHTA and CDR2 is FQGNSA in the germline V gene. CDR3 coding DNA: TGTGCCAGCAGCTTAGTTGTCAGTATCCTTGAAGCTTTCTTT. Protein sequence: CASSLVVSILEAFF.

This chain connects TRBV6-5 to TRBJ2-2; TRBD1 is a possible D gene (5 bases). Trimming took 6 bases from V and 8 from J, leaving 19 bases between them. From germline, CDR1 is MNHEY and CDR2 SVGAGI. The CDR3 runs 15 residues. CDR3 amino acids: CASRLTPVQAGELFF. The CDR3 DNA reads TGTGCCAGCAGACTTACCCCAGTACAGGCAGGGGAGCTGTTTTTT.

CDR3 amino acids: CASSRTGGTEAFF. As DNA, the CDR3 is TGCGCCAGCAGCCGGACAGGGGGCACTGAAGCTTTCTTT. This chain links TRBV5-1 with TRBJ1-1; 10 bases align to TRBD1. The CDR3 has 13 amino acids. CDR1 is SGHRS and CDR2 is YFSETQ in the germline V gene. Losses at the gene ends were 4 bases for V and 4 bases for J; bases not matched to a gene: 1.

The count of this clone is one. This chain uses TRBV4-1 with TRBJ1-2; D unclear. Germline values: CDR1 MGHRA, CDR2 YSYEKL. The CDR3 length is 15 residues. The germline V and J ends were trimmed by 4 bases and 7 bases, with 19 bases remaining between them. DNA of the CDR3: TGCGCCAGCAGCCCATCAAGTCGAGGGTTTAGTGGCTACACCTTC. Protein: CASSPSSRGFSGYTF.

This chain links TRBV7-9 with TRBJ1-4; TRBD1 matches at 7 bases. Trimming cost V 2 bases and J 13 bases; bases outside gene matches: 7. The CDR3 has 13 amino acids. CDR1 and CDR2 from the germline V gene are SEHNR and FQNEAQ (reference sequence). Here the CDR3 DNA reads TGTGCCAGCAGCTTAACACAGGGGCCTGGACTGTTTTTT. Translating it yields CASSLTQGPGLFF.

This sequence joins TRBV28 and TRBJ2-5; weak D call: TRBD1 (6 bases). The CDR3 totals 16 residues. Trimming cost V 5 bases and J 2 bases, with 18 bases left between them. Germline CDR1 is MDHEN and CDR2 is SYDVKM. CDR3: CASSPPPGHLQETQYF. The CDR3 DNA sequence: TGTGCCAGCAGTCCCCCCCCGGGACACCTACAAGAGACCCAGTACTTC. Variable domain in full (rest from reference TRBV28 and TRBJ2-5): DVKVTQSSRYLVKRTGEKVFLECVQDMDHENMFWYRQDPGLGLRLIYFSYDVKMKEKGDIPEGYSVSREKKERFSLILESASTNQTSMYLCASSPPPGHLQETQYFGPGTRLLVL.

The chain recombines TRBV11-2 with TRBJ1-4; D is unclear. Between the trimmed V and J ends, which lost 6 bases and 8 bases, there was a span of 13 bases. CDR1 and CDR2 (germline): SGHAT, FQNNGV. The CDR3 consists of 13 residues. As DNA, the CDR3 is TGTGCCAGCAGACAAGGACTTCGCGAAAAACTGTTTTTT. This codes for CASRQGLREKLFF. Based on the CDR3 plus reference TRBV11-2 and TRBJ1-4, the full variable domain is EAGVAQSPRYKIIEKRQSVAFWCNPISGHATLYWYQQILGQGPKLLIQFQNNGVVDDSQLPKDRFSAERLKGVDSTLKIQPAKLEDSAVYLCASRQGLREKLFFGSGTQLSVL.

Regarding this clone: Within the sample, other DNA sequences also encode this same CDR3. This rearrangement joins TRBV6-5 to TRBJ2-2; D might be TRBD1 (5 bases). Germline V gene lookup returns CDR1 MNHEY and CDR2 SVGAGI. V was pared by 7 bases and J by 4 bases, with 13 bases between. This CDR3 is built from 14 residues. The DNA for the CDR3 is TGTGCCAGCAAACATAGGGGTGGCACCGGGGAGCTGTTTTTT. Residues: CASKHRGGTGELFF.

The chain recombines TRBV11-2 with TRBJ1-2; possibly TRBD1 for D (5 bases). Germline values: CDR1 SGHAT, CDR2 FQNNGV. The CDR3 extends over 12 amino acids. V dropped 6 bases and J dropped 7 bases, with 12 bases sitting between them. The CDR3 loop reads CASRAGGGGYTF. CDR3 nucleotide sequence: TGTGCCAGCAGGGCTGGGGGGGGTGGCTACACCTTC.

The J gene is TRBJ2-4, the V gene TRBV7-2, with a possible D match to TRBD2 (7 bases). The germline gives CDR1 SGHTA, CDR2 FQGNSA. The CDR3 sequence is 13 residues long. The V end was cut by 1 base, the J end by 9 bases, with 10 bases between. In DNA form, the CDR3 reads TGTGCCAGCAGCTTAGGAGGGGGGGTCATTCAGTACTTC. Protein: CASSLGGGVIQYF.

V and J are TRBV7-9 and TRBJ1-2; no clear D. The CDR3 spans 12 residues. V lost 5 bases and J 6 bases, leaving 10 bases between the germline ends. Germline V gene data show CDR1 as SEHNR and CDR2 as FQNEAQ (reference sequence). As DNA, the CDR3 is TGTGCCAGCAGCGGCGACATGCATGGCTACACCTTC. It encodes CASSGDMHGYTF.

V usage is TRBV5-8 and J usage is TRBJ1-1; no clear D gene. The CDR3 runs to 13 residues. The V gene lost 4 bases and the J gene lost 5 bases, with 12 bases spanning the gap. The germline V gene has CDR1 SGHTS and CDR2 YDEGEE. CDR3: CASSPNPGTEAFF. In DNA, the CDR3 is TGTGCCAGCAGCCCCAACCCGGGGACTGAAGCTTTCTTT.

The V call is TRBV19, the J call TRBJ2-7, with 12 bases identical to TRBD1. Germline V gives CDR1 LNHDA, CDR2 SQIVND (reference sequence). The V segment lost 10 bases and the J segment 4 bases; nucleotides outside the gene matches: 5. This CDR3 is 13 amino acids long. The CDR3 DNA reads as TGTGCCACCCAGGGACAGGGGGCGTACGAGCAGTACTTC. This sequence encodes CATQGQGAYEQYF.

This rearrangement joins TRBV7-2 to TRBJ2-6; the match to TRBD1 covers 7 bases. Trimming took 5 bases from V and 3 from J; bases not matched to a gene: 7. The CDR3 is 16 residues long. CDR1 SGHTA and CDR2 FQGNSA come from the germline V gene. The CDR3 DNA follows: TGTGCCAGCAGCCCCATCAGGGGGTATGGGGCCAACGTCCTGACTTTC. The encoded protein is CASSPIRGYGANVLTF.

CDR3 coding DNA: TGTGCCAGCAGATATAGCGGGGGGGGCAATGAGCAGTTCTTC. Its translation is CASRYSGGGNEQFF. This sequence joins TRBV6-1 and TRBJ2-1; 11 bases agree with TRBD2. J was trimmed by 6 bases and V by 6 bases; bases with no gene match: 4. The germline V gene encodes CDR1 MNHNS and CDR2 SASEGT. CDR3 length: 14 residues.

The CDR3 DNA sequence: TGTGCCAGCAGCTCTCGGACAGGGAATCTTCAGACCCAGTACTTC. This gives the protein CASSSRTGNLQTQYF. The chain joins TRBV7-9 to TRBJ2-5; 8 nucleotides align to TRBD1. The CDR3 sequence is 15 residues long. The V gene's germline CDR1 is SEHNR and CDR2 FQNEAQ (reference sequence). J was trimmed by 6 bases and V by 4 bases; bases with no gene match: 10.

The V call is TRBV27, the J call TRBJ2-7; 7 positions match TRBD1. The CDR3 is made up of 14 amino acids. Germline CDR1 is MNHEY and CDR2 is SMNVEV (reference sequence). Trimming removed 2 bases from V and 5 bases from J; junction bases left unmatched: 6. The CDR3 DNA follows: TGTGCCAGCAGTTTAATTGACAGGGTCAACGAGCAGTACTTC. Its protein product is CASSLIDRVNEQYF.

This rearrangement joins TRBV28 to TRBJ2-3; 9 nucleotides line up with TRBD1. The V and J ends lost 5 bases and 3 bases, in that order; junction bases with no gene match: 6. The CDR3 runs to 15 residues. Germline V gives CDR1 MDHEN, CDR2 SYDVKM. CDR3 coding DNA: TGTGCCAGCAGTGCACAGGGGGCGGTAACAGATACGCAGTATTTT. Its protein product is CASSAQGAVTDTQYF.

The sample holds one count of this clone. The J gene is TRBJ1-4, the V gene TRBV19; D unclear. This CDR3 is built from 17 residues. The germline gives CDR1 LNHDA, CDR2 SQIVND (reference sequence). Trimming took off 4 bases at V and 0 bases at J, with 15 bases between the two ends. The CDR3 loop is CASSTLTGVATNEKLFF. DNA for the CDR3: TGTGCCAGTAGTACGCTTACGGGAGTTGCAACTAATGAAAAACTGTTTTTT.

The chain is built from TRBV5-1 and TRBJ2-1; no clear D. Germline assignment: CDR1 SGHRS and CDR2 YFSETQ. The V end was cut by 0 bases, the J end by 8 bases, with 3 bases between. The CDR3 runs 11 residues. The CDR3 sequence: CASSLEHEQFF. The CDR3 nucleotides read TGCGCCAGCAGCTTGGAGCATGAGCAGTTCTTC.

The V gene is TRBV5-1, the J gene TRBJ1-2, with 12 bases aligning to TRBD1. V trimming: 9 bases; J trimming: 6 bases; junction bases outside the gene matches: 15. This CDR3 contains 16 residues. Germline CDR1 and CDR2: SGHRS and YFSETQ. The CDR3 DNA sequence: TGCGCCACCAAACCCGGACCGGGACAGGGGGCGAATGGCTACACCTTC. Translating it yields CATKPGPGQGANGYTF.

The J gene is TRBJ2-7, the V gene TRBV5-1, with 7 bases aligning to TRBD1. Trimming removed 0 bases from V and 2 bases from J; junction bases left unmatched: 2. The CDR3 contains 14 residues. In germline, CDR1 is SGHRS, CDR2 YFSETQ. CDR3 residues: CASSLAQGAYEQYF. The DNA of the CDR3 is TGCGCCAGCAGCTTGGCTCAGGGGGCCTACGAGCAGTACTTC.

This clone has just a few counts. The chain carries TRBV5-6 and TRBJ1-5; D uncertain. Germline CDR1 is SGHDT and CDR2 is YYEEEE. The V and J ends lost 3 bases and 2 bases respectively, with 3 bases between them. The CDR3 is 12 amino acids. The CDR3 coding sequence is TGTGCCAGCAGCTCCGGCAATCAGCCCCAGCATTTT. This codes for CASSSGNQPQHF.

The V call is TRBV21-1, the J call TRBJ2-1; the DNA was not used to check the table's D call, TRBD2. TRBV21-1 constitutes a pseudogene. The CDR3 is made up of 19 amino acids. The CDR3 DNA follows: TGTGCCAGCAGCAAAGCTATGGGACCCCTAGCGGGGGGCCGAAATGAGCAGTTCTTC. Its translation is CASSKAMGPLAGGRNEQFF.

V is TRBV6-6 and J is TRBJ1-2; no clear D gene. V lost 3 bases to trimming and J lost 8 bases, with 16 bases between them. The CDR3 spans 14 residues. From germline, CDR1 is MNHNY and CDR2 SVGAGI (reference sequence). Here the CDR3 DNA reads TGTGCCAGCAGTTATTACACAGAGGCGGGGGGCTACACCTTC. Translated, it gives CASSYYTEAGGYTF.

The chain is built from TRBV27 and TRBJ2-7, with D possibly being TRBD1 (6 bases). CDR1 is MNHEY, CDR2 SMNVEV, per germline (reference sequence). The length of the CDR3 is 12 residues. Deletions cut 5 bases from V and 7 bases from J, with 12 bases between. The CDR3 region has the DNA TGTGCCAGCAGTCGGACAGTTGGGGAGCAGTACTTC. This translates into CASSRTVGEQYF.

The rearrangement links TRBV27 to TRBJ2-2; 11 bases fit TRBD2. The junction had 8 bases not matched to a gene; V was cut back by 5 bases and J by 6 bases. The CDR3 consists of 16 residues. Germline V gene lookup returns CDR1 MNHEY and CDR2 SMNVEV (reference sequence). The CDR3 loop is CASSTLSGGAAGELFF. For the CDR3, the DNA is TGTGCCAGCAGTACCCTTAGCGGGGGGGCTGCCGGGGAGCTGTTTTTT.

This clone has more than one count but fewer than ten. The gene calls are TRBV7-9 and TRBJ1-2, with D tentatively TRBD1 (5 bases). The CDR3 length is 14 residues. V was shortened by 5 bases and J by 3 bases, with 13 bases between the two germline ends. Germline V gene data show CDR1 as SEHNR and CDR2 as FQNEAQ (reference sequence). CDR3 nucleotides: TGTGCCAGCAGCCACCAGGGCAGGGACTATGGCTACACCTTC. Protein: CASSHQGRDYGYTF.

V gene TRBV6-5 combines with J gene TRBJ1-2; TRBD1 matches 10 bases. The germline gives CDR1 MNHEY, CDR2 SVGAGI. After removal of 6 bases from V and 4 bases from J, the junction contained 8 bases not matched to a gene. CDR3 length: 15 residues. In DNA, the CDR3 is TGTGCCAGCAGCCCCGGGACAGGGGTATCCTATGGCTACACCTTC. Protein product: CASSPGTGVSYGYTF.

The chain employs TRBV30 and TRBJ1-1; D is undetermined. The CDR3 has 12 residues. Germline values: CDR1 GTSNPN, CDR2 SVGIG (reference sequence). V lost 2 bases to trimming and J lost 5 bases, with 9 bases between them. In DNA, the CDR3 is TGTGCCTGGAGTCCCTCGGGAACTGAAGCTTTCTTT. This sequence encodes CAWSPSGTEAFF.